The clone carrying this TCR beta chain was detected ten times or more. The sample originates from a study of identical twins. TCRdb used MiXCR to reprocess the 5' RACE reads, holding one entry per CDR3 protein. The sample consists of some 250,000 distinct CDR3 sequences, 10% to 15% of them appearing once. The same data also went into a second study, on yellow fever vaccine responses in identical twins.

The clonotype was recovered from a woman aged 18-29 years in good health. The sample consisted of memory (CD45RO+) T cells sorted from blood.

CDR3 in DNA: TGTGCCAGCAGCTTGCTAGGAGGAATCAATGAGCAGTTCTTC. Residues: CASSLLGGINEQFF. This sequence joins TRBV5-5 and TRBJ2-1, with D perhaps TRBD2 (5 bases). There are 14 residues in the CDR3. V gave up 1 base and J gave up 6 bases, with 11 bases separating them. Germline V gene data show CDR1 as SGHKS and CDR2 as YYEKEE (reference sequence).